This TCR beta chain was sequenced during a study of human T cells and chemical hapten exposure. Looking at the study overall: The study traced per-sample TCR yield variation mainly to small differences in pooled library volumes.

For this clonotype: The antigen is undetermined.

Points from the study as a whole: Patch test score was positively correlated with the counts of TCRs that had expanded at PT1.

TCRdb independently ran MiXCR on the RACE reads; one entry per CDR3 protein. This table holds 90,000 to 110,000 distinct CDR3 sequences, nearly 35% found once. Noted time point: patch test 3, about 24 weeks after DPC sensitization. This sample's treatment: therapeutic diphenylcyclopropenone sensitization with weekly scalp DPC. This CDR3 is built from 15 residues. CDR1 and CDR2 (germline): SGHDN, FVKESK. J lost 4 bases, V lost 2 bases, and 5 bases had no gene match. This specimen consisted of whole blood, obtained in connection with sensitization to the hapten diphenylcyclopropenone (DPC). The receptor comes from a man aged 35 to 55 with alopecia areata. Some clones in this sample may be carry-over from other donors' samples. The gene calls are TRBV14 and TRBJ2-3; 8 bases are shared with TRBD2. CDR3 region: CASSQPEREPDTQYF. In DNA, the CDR3 is TGTGCCAGCAGCCAACCAGAGCGGGAGCCAGATACGCAGTATTTT.